This T cell receptor (beta chain) was recorded in a study of T cells expressing NK-cell markers. Overall study context: The authors sequenced eight donors, of whom seven were HCMV-seropositive and one was seronegative. Notes on the study in general: Evidence did not settle whether expanded NKG2C+ T cell clones targeted HCMV.

Notes on this clonotype: Its antigen is not known.

TCRdb re-called the 5' RACE reads and gives one entry per CDR3 protein, without DNA. The sample features about 400,000 distinct CDR3 sequences, with about 10% in its top ten. CDR3 length: 16 residues. The sequencing input was blood T cells: a sorted CD56 or NKG2C T cell subset, CD4+ or CD8+ T cells, or bulk PBMC T cells (not recorded which). This receptor was taken from a woman between 45 and 65 years old in good health. The rearrangement links TRBV12-3 or TRBV12-4 to TRBJ2-5; TCRdb names TRBD1, which stays unverified in the absence of DNA. The CDR3 protein is CASSPGDRPQGETQYF.